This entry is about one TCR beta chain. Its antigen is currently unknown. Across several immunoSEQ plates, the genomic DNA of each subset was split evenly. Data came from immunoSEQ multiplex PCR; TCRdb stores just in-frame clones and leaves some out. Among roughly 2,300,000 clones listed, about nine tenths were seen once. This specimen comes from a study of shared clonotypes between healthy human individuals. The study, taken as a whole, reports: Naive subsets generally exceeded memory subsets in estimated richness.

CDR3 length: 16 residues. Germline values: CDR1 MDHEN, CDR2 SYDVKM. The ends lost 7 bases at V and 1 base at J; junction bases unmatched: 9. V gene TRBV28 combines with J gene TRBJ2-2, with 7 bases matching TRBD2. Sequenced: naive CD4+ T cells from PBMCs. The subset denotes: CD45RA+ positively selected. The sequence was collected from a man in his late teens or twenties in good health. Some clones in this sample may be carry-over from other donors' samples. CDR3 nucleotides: TGTGCCAGCACCCCTTTTGGGAGGGGGAACACCGGGGAGCTGTTTTTT. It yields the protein CASTPFGRGNTGELFF.